This passage covers 28 T cell receptor beta chains from one sample sequenced in a study of early T cells in non-severe SARS-CoV-2 infection. TCRdb ran MiXCR on the 5' RACE reads and lists one entry per CDR3 protein. This table has 50,000 to 55,000 distinct CDR3 sequences, 9.1% appearing once. The sequencing input was whole blood. These receptors came from an adult who was a healthcare worker with PCR-confirmed SARS-CoV-2 infection or an uninfected control (not recorded which).

The chain couples TRBV29-1 to TRBJ2-3; D unresolved. Germline CDR1 and CDR2: SQVTM and ANQGSEA. Trimming left V 3 bases short and J 6 bases short, with 7 bases between. The CDR3 is 11 amino acids. The CDR3 loop reads CSVDVGDTQYF. In nucleotides, the CDR3 is TGCAGCGTTGATGTAGGGGATACGCAGTATTTT.

In its sample, this clonotype was seen many times. The chain couples TRBV11-2 to TRBJ2-5; tentative D call: TRBD1 (5 bases). Trimming pared 5 bases from V and 6 bases from J, leaving 22 bases between. Germline V gives CDR1 SGHAT, CDR2 FQNNGV. The CDR3 runs 16 residues. Here the CDR3 reads CASSRSDSQVWKTQYF. The CDR3 coding sequence is TGTGCCAGCAGCCGGTCCGACAGTCAGGTGTGGAAGACCCAGTACTTC.

This clonotype was observed at least ten times. J is TRBJ1-4 and V is TRBV25-1, with D maybe TRBD1 (6 bases). The length of the CDR3 is 15 residues. V lost 4 bases to trimming and J lost 7 bases, with 16 bases between them. Germline V lookup: CDR1 MGHDK, CDR2 SYGVNS. The CDR3 is CASSVGGQGSEKLFF. DNA of the CDR3: TGTGCCAGCAGTGTGGGCGGCCAGGGGAGTGAAAAACTGTTTTTT. The whole variable domain, remainder taken from reference TRBV25-1 and TRBJ1-4, is EADIYQTPRYLVIGTGKKITLECSQTMGHDKMYWYQQDPGMELHLIHYSYGVNSTEKGDLSSESTVSRIRTEHFPLTLESARPSHTSQYLCASSVGGQGSEKLFFGSGTQLSVL.

This clonotype was observed many times. This chain's CDR3 is CASSQSRDSPQFF. CDR3 coding DNA: TGTGCCAGCAGCCAAAGTCGGGACAGTCCTCAGTTCTTC. V gene TRBV14 combines with J gene TRBJ2-1; 7 nucleotides agree with TRBD1. Germline CDR1 reads SGHDN; CDR2 reads FVKESK. This CDR3 spans 13 amino acids. V gave up 2 bases and J gave up 13 bases; unmatched junction bases: 8.

This clonotype was found many times. This chain links TRBV3-1 with TRBJ2-7; maybe TRBD2 (6 bases). In germline, CDR1 is LGHDT, CDR2 YNNKEL (reference sequence). CDR3 length: 14 amino acids. Trimming stripped 0 bases from V and 2 bases from J, with 8 bases between. CDR3 residues: CASSQDGGAYEQYF. The CDR3 DNA reads TGTGCCAGCAGCCAAGATGGAGGGGCCTACGAGCAGTACTTC.

This clonotype was counted many times. The rearrangement links TRBV20-1 to TRBJ2-7; 11 positions agree with TRBD2. Germline assignment: CDR1 DFQATT and CDR2 SNEGSKA (reference sequence). J lost 4 bases, V lost 0 bases, and 5 bases had no gene match. The CDR3 spans 15 residues. CDR3 amino acids: CSARDLSSGGYEQYF. The CDR3 coding sequence is TGCAGTGCTAGAGATTTGTCTAGCGGGGGGTACGAGCAGTACTTC.

The sample holds many counts of this clonotype. The chain joins TRBV6-1 to TRBJ2-5, with TRBD2 as a possible D gene (6 bases). The CDR3 sequence is 13 residues long. The germline V gene has CDR1 MNHNS and CDR2 SASEGT. The V end was cut by 7 bases, the J end by 7 bases, with 16 bases between. The CDR3 nucleotides read TGTGCCAGCACCCCTCCGGGGGTTGTGACCCAGTACTTC. Translated: CASTPPGVVTQYF.

This clonotype was observed a handful of times. This sequence joins TRBV12-3 or TRBV12-4 and TRBJ2-7; 11 positions match TRBD1. The CDR3 is 16 amino acids. V lost 5 bases to trimming and J lost 5 bases; unmatched junction nucleotides: 11. CDR3 coding DNA: TGTGCCAGCAGTCCCATTCGGACAGGGGGCGTCGACGAGCAGTACTTC. Residues: CASSPIRTGGVDEQYF.

This clonotype was recorded at least ten times. The chain recombines TRBV7-2 with TRBJ2-7, with 13 bases matching TRBD2. The CDR3 contains 14 residues. The germline V gene encodes CDR1 SGHTA and CDR2 FQGNSA. V lost 8 bases to trimming and J lost 6 bases; unmatched junction nucleotides: 7. Here the CDR3 DNA reads TGTGCCAGCGGCCCGGGACTAGCGGGATTCGAGCAGTACTTC. It yields the protein CASGPGLAGFEQYF. The full variable domain, with the rest looked up from reference TRBV7-2 and TRBJ2-7, is GAGVSQSPSNKVTEKGKDVELRCDPISGHTALYWYRQSLGQGLEFLIYFQGNSAPDKSGLPSDRFSAERTGGSVSTLTIQRTQQEDSAVYLCASGPGLAGFEQYFGPGTRLTVT.

The chain recombines TRBV7-8 with TRBJ2-1; 9 nucleotides align to TRBD1. The CDR3 has 14 residues. V shed 5 bases, J shed 7 bases, and the junction held 6 bases outside the gene matches. Germline lookup yields CDR1 SGHVS and CDR2 FQNEAQ. The CDR3 protein is CASSPGTGRNEQFF. The CDR3 DNA sequence: TGTGCCAGCAGCCCGGGGACAGGGCGGAATGAGCAGTTCTTC.

V and J are TRBV5-5 and TRBJ1-1; TRBD1 aligns across 8 bases. Per germline, CDR1 SGHKS and CDR2 YYEKEE (reference sequence). V lost 5 bases and J lost 4; bases outside the gene matches: 10. This CDR3 has 15 residues. CDR3 residues: CASRETGALGTEAFF. The CDR3 DNA reads as TGTGCCAGCAGAGAGACAGGGGCTTTGGGCACTGAAGCTTTCTTT.

This clonotype was picked up many times. This chain links TRBV21-1 with TRBJ1-1; the table assigns TRBD1, which was not confirmed against the DNA. TRBV21-1 is a pseudogene locus. CDR3 length: 13 amino acids. CDR3 DNA: TGTGCCAGCAAGGGGTTTGAAGGTACTGAAGCTTTCTTT. This translates into CASKGFEGTEAFF.

J is TRBJ2-3 and V is TRBV3-1; possibly TRBD1 or TRBD2 for D (5 bases each). This CDR3 spans 12 amino acids. Trimming removed 4 bases from V and 14 bases from J, with 16 bases in between. CDR1 LGHDT and CDR2 YNNKEL come from the germline V gene (reference sequence). In DNA form, the CDR3 reads TGTGCCAGCAGCCTGACCGGGACCCCCTCGTATTTT. It codes for CASSLTGTPSYF.

This clonotype has ten or more counts. The V call is TRBV4-2, the J call TRBJ2-7; D gene ambiguous. The germline CDR1 and CDR2 sequences are LGHNA and YNFKEQ. V dropped 3 bases and J dropped 3 bases, with 9 bases sitting between them. CDR3 length: 13 residues. CDR3: CASSHGWGYEQYF. The CDR3 DNA reads as TGTGCCAGCAGCCACGGCTGGGGCTACGAGCAGTACTTC.

This clonotype has more than one count but fewer than ten. The rearrangement uses TRBV29-1 and TRBJ2-3; 10 bases fit TRBD1. J lost 3 bases, V lost 7 bases, and 10 bases had no gene match. The CDR3 has 15 residues. Germline values: CDR1 SQVTM, CDR2 ANQGSEA. Here the CDR3 DNA reads TGCAGCGCCAACCATCCGGGACAGGGGACAGATACGCAGTATTTT. Its protein product is CSANHPGQGTDTQYF.

CDR3 in amino acids: CASINLRASSGNTIYF. For the CDR3, the DNA is TGTGCCAGCATTAACCTAAGGGCTAGCTCTGGAAACACCATATATTTT. The chain carries TRBV12-3 or TRBV12-4 and TRBJ1-3; the D is unclear. The CDR3 is 16 residues long. Deletions cut 7 bases from V and 0 bases from J, with 16 bases between.

This clonotype was counted ten times or more. The V and J genes are TRBV7-6 and TRBJ2-7; 12 positions match TRBD2. V was pared by 5 bases and J by 5 bases, with 4 bases of the junction left unmatched. In germline, CDR1 is SGHVS, CDR2 FNYEAQ. CDR3 size: 14 residues. This CDR3 is CASSVTSGSHEQYF. The CDR3 coding sequence is TGTGCCAGCAGCGTGACTAGCGGGAGCCACGAGCAGTACTTC.

This clonotype was counted many times. The V call is TRBV6-5, the J call TRBJ1-1; no clear D. Trimming took off 4 bases at V and 11 bases at J, with 20 bases between the two ends. The CDR3 covers 14 residues. Germline values: CDR1 MNHEY, CDR2 SVGAGI. The CDR3 loop reads CASSSNVIPSRAFF. DNA of the CDR3: TGTGCCAGCAGTTCGAACGTGATTCCCTCGCGGGCTTTCTTT.

This clonotype has a count of ten or more. CDR3 sequence (DNA): TGTGCCATCAGTGGGGCAGGAACAGGGGGCCCCGACTATGGCTACACCTTC. Amino acid sequence: CAISGAGTGGPDYGYTF. The V gene is TRBV10-3, the J gene TRBJ1-2, with 9 bases matching TRBD1. This CDR3 region has 17 residues. Per the germline V gene, CDR1 is ENHRY and CDR2 is SYGVKD. Trimming cost V 4 bases and J 3 bases; bases outside gene matches: 12.

This clonotype was counted at least ten times. The chain has TRBV19 and TRBJ1-5; the D gene is possibly TRBD1 (5 bases). The germline V gene encodes CDR1 LNHDA and CDR2 SQIVND (reference sequence). CDR3 length: 17 amino acids. V lost 0 bases and J lost 6, with 18 bases in between. The DNA for the CDR3 is TGTGCCAGTAGTATAGATGAGGGGCAGGCTAATGGTCAGCCCCAGCATTTT. It is translated as CASSIDEGQANGQPQHF.

This clonotype came up many times. This chain connects TRBV12-3 or TRBV12-4 to TRBJ2-5; 10 bases fit TRBD1. The V and J ends lost 5 bases and 1 base, in that order; junction bases with no gene match: 4. There are 15 residues in the CDR3. The CDR3: CASSRTGGGQETQYF. CDR3 in DNA: TGTGCCAGCAGTCGGACAGGGGGGGGCCAAGAGACCCAGTACTTC.

This clonotype was recorded many times. The J gene is TRBJ2-1, the V gene TRBV11-2, with 13 bases fitting TRBD2. Germline lookup yields CDR1 SGHAT and CDR2 FQNNGV. This CDR3 spans 15 amino acids. V dropped 0 bases and J dropped 8; count of bases not matched to a gene: 1. The CDR3 is CASSLEGLAGDEQFF. The CDR3 bases are TGTGCCAGCAGCTTAGAAGGACTAGCGGGAGATGAGCAGTTCTTC.

The chain carries TRBV21-1 and TRBJ2-7; the D call in the table, TRBD1, was not verified against the DNA. TRBV21-1 is flagged as a pseudogene. The CDR3 is made up of 16 amino acids. In DNA, the CDR3 is TGTGCCAGCAGCAAAGGTCCCGGGGGGCGCATTTACGAGCAGTACTTC. Amino acids: CASSKGPGGRIYEQYF.

The sample holds many counts of this clonotype. The V call is TRBV6-2 or TRBV6-3, the J call TRBJ2-1; D is undetermined. The germline V gene encodes CDR1 MNHEY and CDR2 SVGEGT. CDR3 length: 13 amino acids. V lost 6 bases to trimming and J lost 0 bases, with 6 bases between them. The CDR3 loop is CASRQSSYNEQFF. The CDR3 nucleotides are TGTGCCAGCAGGCAAAGCTCCTACAATGAGCAGTTCTTC.

CDR3 amino acids: CATSDLISTDTQYF. For the CDR3, the DNA is TGTGCCACCAGTGATTTGATATCAACAGATACGCAGTATTTT. The chain has TRBV24-1 and TRBJ2-3; D ambiguous. V lost 0 bases, J lost 3 bases, and 6 bases lay in between. The length of the CDR3 is 14 residues. The germline gives CDR1 KGHDR, CDR2 SFDVKD.

This clonotype was counted only a few times. V is TRBV7-8 and J is TRBJ1-4; 7 bases agree with TRBD1. The trim removed 7 bases at V and 4 bases at J, leaving 6 bases unmatched. CDR1 is SGHVS, CDR2 FQNEAQ, per germline. The CDR3 contains 14 residues. The CDR3 DNA is TGTGCCAGCAACCGACAGGGTCGTAATGAAAAACTGTTTTTT. It codes for CASNRQGRNEKLFF. Using reference TRBV7-8 and TRBJ1-4 for the parts outside the CDR3, the full variable domain is GAGVSQSPRYKVAKRGQDVALRCDPISGHVSLFWYQQALGQGPEFLTYFQNEAQLDKSGLPSDRFFAERPEGSVSTLKIQRTQQEDSAVYLCASNRQGRNEKLFFGSGTQLSVL.

This clonotype was seen repeatedly, ten times or more. The chain combines TRBV30 with TRBJ2-3; TRBD2 matches at 8 bases. From germline, CDR1 is GTSNPN and CDR2 SVGIG (reference sequence). CDR3 length: 13 residues. The V gene end was trimmed by 6 bases and the J gene end by 2 bases; junction bases not matched to a gene: 4. CDR3 amino acids: CACYSGATDTQYF. Here the CDR3 DNA reads TGTGCCTGCTATAGCGGGGCCACAGATACGCAGTATTTT.

There are many counts of this clonotype. This sequence joins TRBV7-2 and TRBJ1-3, with 9 bases aligning to TRBD1. The CDR3 consists of 14 residues. V shed 5 bases, J shed 7 bases, and the junction held 6 bases outside the gene matches. The germline gives CDR1 SGHTA, CDR2 FQGNSA. The CDR3 DNA follows: TGTGCCAGCAGCGTCGACAGGGGGAGGAACACCATATATTTT. Encoded protein: CASSVDRGRNTIYF.